This T cell receptor beta chain was sequenced during a study of T cells after yellow fever vaccination. About the research overall: The SMART-Seq v4 Ultra Low Input method served to prepare the low-cell-number fractions. The study, taken as a whole, reports: Clonotype sharing between CD4 and CD8 compartments was small. It was the secondary response that reached its peak faster, day 5 versus 15, but it was weaker.

UMIs were added to TCR cDNA along with a universal primer site when it was made by 5'RACE template switching. In TCRdb, the 5' RACE reads were re-called with MiXCR into one record per CDR3 protein. The data show over 65,000 distinct CDR3 sequences, less than 15% seen once. This clonotype was observed a few times. Between the trimmed V and J ends, which lost 3 bases and 3 bases, there was a span of 16 bases. The germline CDR1 and CDR2 sequences are SGHTA and FQGNSA. The CDR3 runs 16 residues. The sample consisted of CD8+ T cells not binding an NS4B(214-222) dextramer, sorted from PBMCs, taken roughly 20 days after the first yellow fever vaccination. The V and J genes are TRBV7-2 and TRBJ2-3, with no clear D. The TCR originated in a man aged 18 to 29 who received the YFV17D yellow fever vaccine. The CDR3, as DNA: TGTGCCAGCAGCTTTAAGGCCCTGGCATCAACAGATACGCAGTATTTT. As protein: CASSFKALASTDTQYF.